A selection of T cell receptor beta chains follows, all from one sample in a study of blood T cell repertoires in COVID-19. Sequencing used immunoSEQ multiplex PCR; TCRdb keeps in-frame clones, though not all of them. The sample has around 63,000 clones; more than 70% are singletons. The sample comprised peripheral blood. All receptors come from a man in his 60s with acute or convalescent COVID-19. CDR3s include the opening cysteine and the closing phenylalanine or tryptophan. D genes are given only for firm matches. Size values are once, few and many counts, or a class for expanded clones, and some rows have none.

CDR3 DNA	CDR3 protein	J gene	V gene	clone size	D gene
TGTGCCAGCAGCTTAAACGTCGGAGTCCAGTACTTC	CASSLNVGVQYF	TRBJ2-5	TRBV7-9	-	-
TGTGCCAGCAGTGAATTGGGGGCCAATCTCTCTGGAAACACCATATATTTT	CASSELGANLSGNTIYF	TRBJ1-3	TRBV25-1	-	-
TGTGCCCGGACGGGGAGGGGGAACACTGAAGCTTTCTTT	CARTGRGNTEAFF	TRBJ1-1	TRBV30	-	-
TGTGCCAGCAGCTCCGGGACAACGGTTTACAATGAGCAGTTCTTC	CASSSGTTVYNEQFF	TRBJ2-1	TRBV5-6	-	-
TGTGCCAGCAGCCAAGGACCCCAGGGGGCTGGAAACACCATATATTTT	CASSQGPQGAGNTIYF	TRBJ1-3	TRBV14	-	TRBD1
TGTGCCAGCAGCTCCTTGACAGGGAGGATCACCGGGGAGCTGTTTTTT	CASSSLTGRITGELFF	TRBJ2-2	TRBV6-6	-	-
TGTGCCAGCAGTGAAGCAGGGGTAGCCAATCAGCCCCAGCATTTT	CASSEAGVANQPQHF	TRBJ1-5	TRBV6-1	-	-
TGTGCCAGCAGCCAAAGGGGGATCGGAAATGCTTTCTTT	CASSQRGIGNAFF	TRBJ1-1	TRBV3-1/TRBV3-2	-	-
TGTGCCAGCTCACCATATCGGGGGTCTAGCACAGATACGCAGTATTTT	CASSPYRGSSTDTQYF	TRBJ2-3	TRBV18	-	-
TGTGCCAGCAGTGAACAAAGAGGTGGGGGGGGTGGCGCAGATACGCAGTATTTT	CASSEQRGGGGGADTQYF	TRBJ2-3	TRBV6-1	-	TRBD2
TGTGCCAGCAGCGGGACAGGGGGCACTGGCAATGAGCAGTTCTTC	CASSGTGGTGNEQFF	TRBJ2-1	TRBV2	-	TRBD1
TGTGCCATCAGTGGGGAGGGCAATCAGCCCCAGCATTTT	CAISGEGNQPQHF	TRBJ1-5	TRBV10-3	-	-
TGTGCCAGCAGCGTAGATCTAGCGGGGGGGCTCCAAGAGACCCAGTACTTC	CASSVDLAGGLQETQYF	TRBJ2-5	TRBV9	-	TRBD2
TGTGCCAGCACTGACGACAGGGGATACAACTATGGCTACACCTTC	CASTDDRGYNYGYTF	TRBJ1-2	TRBV6-6	-	TRBD1
TGTGCCAGTACCTTGGGGTTGCGGGGGGCCACAGATACGCAGTATTTT	CASTLGLRGATDTQYF	TRBJ2-3	TRBV19	-	TRBD2
TGTGCCAGCAGTTTGGGACATAGCACAGATACGCAGTATTTT	CASSLGHSTDTQYF	TRBJ2-3	TRBV28	once	-
TGTGCCAGCAGCCAGGATAGCGGGGGGCTAGGGAGCGAGCAGTACTTC	CASSQDSGGLGSEQYF	TRBJ2-7	TRBV3-1/TRBV3-2	-	TRBD2
TGTGCCAGTAGTCCGTTTGGGAGGGAACTGTTTTTT	CASSPFGRELFF	TRBJ1-4	TRBV19	-	-
TGTGCCAGCAGTGGGACAGGGACCCCTAGCACAGATACGCAGTATTTT	CASSGTGTPSTDTQYF	TRBJ2-3	TRBV6-1	few	TRBD1
TGCAGCGCCACGGAGCGGGGCCACAAAAACATTCAGTACTTC	CSATERGHKNIQYF	TRBJ2-4	TRBV29-1	-	TRBD2
TGCGCCAGTAAGCAGGGATCCTACGAGCAGTACTTC	CASKQGSYEQYF	TRBJ2-7	TRBV5-1	-	-
TGTGCCAGTAGTATTGCTGCAGGGTCGGTGTCCTACGAGCAGTACTTC	CASSIAAGSVSYEQYF	TRBJ2-7	TRBV19	-	-
TGTGCCTGGACGGGAGACGGACAGGGAGGATCACCCCTCCACTTT	CAWTGDGQGGSPLHF	TRBJ1-6	TRBV30	-	TRBD1
TGTGCCACCAGCAGAGAGGGACAGGGGATCTATGGCTACACCTTC	CATSREGQGIYGYTF	TRBJ1-2	TRBV15	few	TRBD1
TGTGCCAGCAGGACCACAGGGGGCAACGAAAAACTGTTTTTT	CASRTTGGNEKLFF	TRBJ1-4	TRBV6-5	few	TRBD1
TGTGCCAGCAGCTTGGCCGGGTCAAACAATGAGCAGTTCTTC	CASSLAGSNNEQFF	TRBJ2-1	TRBV5-4	-	-
TGTGCCAGTACGAGGGGGCTCGGCTACGAGCAGTACTTC	CASTRGLGYEQYF	TRBJ2-7	TRBV19	-	TRBD1
TGTGCCAGCAGCTTGGGACAGCCTCAAGGTACGCAGTATTTT	CASSLGQPQGTQYF	TRBJ2-3	TRBV5-5	-	-
TGTGCCAGCAGCCAAGCAGGTGGCAGGGCTTATGGCTACACCTTC	CASSQAGGRAYGYTF	TRBJ1-2	TRBV4-2	-	-
TGTGCCAGCAGTCCGACTAGCGGGGTCACCGGGGAGCTGTTTTTT	CASSPTSGVTGELFF	TRBJ2-2	TRBV6-5	-	TRBD2
TGTGCCAGCAGCTTACCTTTCCCTAGCGAGCAGTACTTC	CASSLPFPSEQYF	TRBJ2-7	TRBV7-2	-	-
TGTGCCAGCAGCCCGGGACTAGCGGGGGACTATGAGCAGTTCTTC	CASSPGLAGDYEQFF	TRBJ2-1	TRBV4-2	-	TRBD2
TGTGCCAGCAGTTTAAAGGGGGCCGGGGGGAACACTGAAGCTTTCTTT	CASSLKGAGGNTEAFF	TRBJ1-1	TRBV27	once	TRBD1
TGTGCCAGCAGGCACCAGGGGACATATGGCTACACCTTC	CASRHQGTYGYTF	TRBJ1-2	TRBV28	-	-
TGTGCTAGCAGCTTTGGGGCATCCTACGAGCAGTACTTC	CASSFGASYEQYF	TRBJ2-7	TRBV7-7	few	-
TGTGCCAGCTTTCGGGGTCCTCAAGAGACCCAGTACTTC	CASFRGPQETQYF	TRBJ2-5	TRBV18	-	-
TGTGCCAGCCGGACTAGCGGGCCGGCAGTGGAGACCCAGTACTTC	CASRTSGPAVETQYF	TRBJ2-5	TRBV19	-	TRBD2
TGCGCCAGCAGCCTCGGGGGGGCAGGATACAATGAGCAGTTCTTC	CASSLGGAGYNEQFF	TRBJ2-1	TRBV5-1	-	TRBD2
TGTGCCACGGACCGGGACAGGCGACAAGAGACCCAGTACTTC	CATDRDRRQETQYF	TRBJ2-5	TRBV6-5	few	TRBD1
TGTGCCTGGAGTGGCCAGGGGGCTAACACTGAAGCTTTCTTT	CAWSGQGANTEAFF	TRBJ1-1	TRBV30	-	TRBD1
TGTGCCAGCAGCGCGACCGGACAGGGCTACGAGCAGTACTTC	CASSATGQGYEQYF	TRBJ2-7	TRBV9	-	TRBD1
TGTGCCAGCAGACAGGCGAACACTGAAGCTTTCTTT	CASRQANTEAFF	TRBJ1-1	TRBV6-1	-	-
TGTGCCAGCAGTTTAAGCGGTGATGGCTACACCTTC	CASSLSGDGYTF	TRBJ1-2	TRBV27	-	-